These 6 T cell receptor beta chains originate from one sample sequenced in a study of post-analysis software for immune sequencing data. Unique molecular identifiers tagged the TCR beta cDNA libraries. TCRdb reanalysed the PCR reads using MiXCR and keeps one entry per CDR3 protein. The repertoire holds more than 350,000 distinct CDR3 sequences, with approximately 39% as singletons. These receptors' antigens are unknown. Study-wide points: Elevated frequency relative to controls characterized 4 or 5 TRBV segments in patients, TRBV5-6, TRBV5-1 and TRBV20-1 among them.

The source material was blood. The source of these receptors is a girl aged 2 to 10 with multiple sclerosis.

The rearrangement links TRBV5-1 to TRBJ1-2; TRBD1 is a possible D gene (5 bases). Trimming pared 2 bases from V and 2 bases from J, leaving 22 bases between. The CDR3 extends over 18 amino acids. Germline V lookup: CDR1 SGHRS, CDR2 YFSETQ. CDR3 residues: CASSFRGGTPKANYGYTF. The CDR3 DNA reads TGCGCCAGCAGCTTCCGCGGTGGGACCCCGAAGGCAAACTATGGCTACACCTTC.

This chain connects TRBV18 to TRBJ1-4; D remains ambiguous. CDR1 is KGHSH, CDR2 LQKENI, per germline. The CDR3 runs to 17 residues. Trimming removed 1 base from V and 3 bases from J, with 15 bases in between. The CDR3 DNA is TGTGCCAGCTCACCACGGACCCAGATAGGGTCTAATGAAAAACTGTTTTTT. Translated, it gives CASSPRTQIGSNEKLFF.

The rearrangement joins TRBV3-1 to TRBJ1-2, with D perhaps TRBD1 (6 bases). The CDR3 is 14 residues long. V lost 1 base to trimming and J lost 7 bases, with 13 bases between them. Looked up from germline, CDR1 is LGHDT and CDR2 is YNNKEL (reference sequence). CDR3 amino acids: CASSQGRGRRGYTF. CDR3 nucleotide sequence: TGTGCCAGCAGCCAAGGCAGGGGCCGGCGTGGCTACACCTTC.

V is TRBV20-1 and J is TRBJ1-6; D remains ambiguous. CDR3 length: 14 residues. V was pared by 1 base and J by 8 bases, with 12 bases between. The germline CDR1 and CDR2 sequences are DFQATT and SNEGSKA (reference sequence). The CDR3 protein is CSARGGRSHSPLHF. CDR3 coding DNA: TGCAGTGCTAGAGGAGGCAGATCCCATTCACCCCTCCACTTT.

This clonotype has more than one count but fewer than ten. This clone may be a read error of a much larger clone one base away. The chain is built from TRBV5-1 and TRBJ1-2; a possible D gene is TRBD1 (5 bases). CDR3 size: 15 residues. Trimming shortened V by 0 bases and J by 2 bases, and 11 bases separated the two germline ends. Germline V lookup: CDR1 SGHRS, CDR2 YFSETQ. The CDR3 DNA follows: TGCGCCAGCAGCTTGGGAGGGGAAGAGAACTATGGCTACACCTTC. Protein sequence: CASSLGGEENYGYTF.

This sequence joins TRBV28 and TRBJ2-1, with TRBD1 identical over 7 bases. Trimming took 6 bases from V and 4 from J; bases not matched to a gene: 12. Germline lookup yields CDR1 MDHEN and CDR2 SYDVKM. The length of the CDR3 is 16 residues. The CDR3 is CASSPGPGGGYNEQFF. The CDR3 DNA follows: TGTGCCAGCAGCCCGGGGCCAGGGGGTGGGTACAATGAGCAGTTCTTC.